The source of this T cell receptor (beta chain) is a study of blood T cell repertoires in COVID-19. CDR3 size: 15 residues. CDR1 and CDR2 (germline): SGDLS, YYNGEE. V lost 0 bases to trimming and J lost 5 bases, with 12 bases between them. Sequencing was performed with immunoSEQ multiplex PCR; in TCRdb, only in-frame clones are kept and a portion is missing. The profile shows 68,000 or so clones, around 80% of them singletons. V usage is TRBV9 and J usage is TRBJ2-1; weak D call: TRBD2 (6 bases). The sample comprised peripheral blood. This receptor was identified in a human donor in a cohort sampled during active COVID-19. The CDR3 coding sequence is TGTGCCAGCAGCGTAGGGGTAGCGGCAAACAATGAGCAGTTCTTC. It is translated as CASSVGVAANNEQFF. The full variable domain, in which reference TRBV9 and TRBJ2-1 provide the parts outside the CDR3, is DSGVTQTPKHLITATGQRVTLRCSPRSGDLSVYWYQQSLDQGLQFLIQYYNGEERAKGNILERFSAQQFPDLHSELNLSSLELGDSALYFCASSVGVAANNEQFFGPGTRLTVL.